This T cell receptor (beta chain) was sequenced for a study of CD8+ T cells in alopecia areata. In each case, RNA was isolated and then reverse transcribed into cDNA as the sequencing template. The protocol was immunoSEQ multiplex PCR, while the TCRdb copy is restricted to in-frame clones and leaves out a portion. Of 180,000 or so clones detected, around 71% appear once; the ten largest clones hold 9.5% to 12%. Germline CDR1 SGDLS, CDR2 YYNGEE. V dropped 1 base and J dropped 5 bases, with 16 bases sitting between them. The CDR3 sequence is 15 residues long. Overall study results and limits: Lesional tissue from the scalp (especially in alopecia totalis/universalis) showed higher clonality than normal scalp. Clarity of TCR sharing across patients fell short of that in mice, possibly HLA-related.

This clone was counted only a few times. Antigen unknown. The sample here was CD8+ T cells sorted from blood, taken at week 0. This TCR was sampled from a human donor with alopecia areata. The chain couples TRBV9 to TRBJ2-7; D is perhaps TRBD2 (7 bases). The CDR3 spells CASSVLWGGLHEQYF. CDR3 DNA: TGTGCCAGCAGCGTATTGTGGGGGGGCCTCCACGAGCAGTACTTC.